This TCR beta chain was observed in a study of cytomegalovirus exposure and HLA in healthy donors. Unmatched junction bases numbered 8, after V lost 5 bases and J lost 4 bases. Per germline, CDR1 MNHEY and CDR2 SMNVEV (reference sequence). This CDR3 contains 14 residues. The PCR had 60 Vbeta and 13 Jbeta primers. Produced via immunoSEQ multiplex PCR; TCRdb's table is partial and in-frame only. The table has 120,000 to 150,000 clones, approximately 76% seen once. The receptor was isolated from a man in his forties or fifties in good health and CMV-seronegative. Sequences were obtained from PBMCs. The chain uses TRBV27 and TRBJ2-7, with TRBD1 identical over 7 bases. CDR3 amino acids: CASSLGTVPYEQYF. The CDR3, as DNA: TGTGCCAGCAGTCTAGGGACAGTGCCATACGAGCAGTACTTC.